The 12 T cell receptor beta chains given below trace back to one sample, sequenced in a study of PD-L1 blockade in urothelial cancer. Clones were read by immunoSEQ multiplex PCR, and TCRdb kept only the in-frame ones, dropping some. The top ten clones hold around 16% of a sample with some 51,000 clones, 70% to 90% of them seen once. Sequencing was performed on PBMCs, taken around atezolizumab (anti-PD-L1) treatment. The origin of the receptors is a man between 60 and 70 years old with urothelial cancer.

The chain couples TRBV19 to TRBJ2-7; 11 bases fit TRBD1. V dropped 4 bases and J dropped 6; count of bases not matched to a gene: 8. CDR1 and CDR2 (germline): LNHDA, SQIVND (reference sequence). The CDR3 is 15 amino acids. This CDR3 reads CASSTWDRGMFEQYF. The CDR3 DNA sequence: TGTGCCAGTAGTACATGGGACAGGGGGATGTTCGAGCAGTACTTC. The variable domain in full, with the rest retrieved from reference TRBV19 and TRBJ2-7, is DGGITQSPKYLFRKEGQNVTLSCEQNLNHDAMYWYRQDPGQGLRLIYYSQIVNDFQKGDIAEGYSVSREKKESFPLTVTSAQKNPTAFYLCASSTWDRGMFEQYFGPGTRLTVT.

The chain recombines TRBV27 with TRBJ2-7; 10 bases are shared with TRBD2. The CDR3 is 14 amino acids. In germline, CDR1 is MNHEY, CDR2 SMNVEV (reference sequence). The V segment lost 5 bases and the J segment 1 base; nucleotides outside the gene matches: 2. The chain's CDR3 is CASSRAGGSYEQYF. In DNA, the CDR3 is TGTGCCAGCAGTCGAGCGGGAGGGTCCTACGAGCAGTACTTC.

The chain has TRBV15 and TRBJ2-1; 10 bases align to TRBD1. The CDR3 totals 14 residues. Trimming removed 5 bases from V and 10 bases from J; junction bases left unmatched: 8. Germline values: CDR1 LNHNV, CDR2 YYDKDF (reference sequence). The CDR3 nucleotides read TGTGCCACCAGCGGACAGGGGGGTTTATGGGAGCAGTTCTTC. The encoded protein is CATSGQGGLWEQFF.

The genes are TRBV11-2 and TRBJ2-7, with 8 bases matching TRBD1. CDR1 and CDR2 from the germline V gene are SGHAT and FQNNGV. CDR3 length: 14 amino acids. V shed 4 bases and J 5 bases; nucleotides not matched to a gene: 7. CDR3 residues: CASSSDRVRDEQYF. The CDR3 nucleotides are TGTGCCAGCAGCTCGGACAGGGTAAGAGACGAGCAGTACTTC. The full variable domain, in which reference TRBV11-2 and TRBJ2-7 provide the parts outside the CDR3, is EAGVAQSPRYKIIEKRQSVAFWCNPISGHATLYWYQQILGQGPKLLIQFQNNGVVDDSQLPKDRFSAERLKGVDSTLKIQPAKLEDSAVYLCASSSDRVRDEQYFGPGTRLTVT.

CDR3 amino acids: CASSAEGRGTDTQYF. CDR3 in DNA: TGTGCCAGCAGCGCGGAGGGCCGGGGGACAGATACGCAGTATTTT. The chain employs TRBV7-3 and TRBJ2-3; possibly TRBD2 for D (6 bases). Germline CDR1 is SGHTA and CDR2 is FQGTGA. V was clipped by 5 bases and J by 3 bases, with 15 bases between them. This CDR3 comprises 15 residues.

The chain joins TRBV30 to TRBJ2-1, with 7 positions matching TRBD2. Looked up from germline, CDR1 is GTSNPN and CDR2 is SVGIG (reference sequence). After removal of 4 bases from V and 3 bases from J, the junction contained 9 bases not matched to a gene. This CDR3 is built from 15 residues. CDR3 sequence (DNA): TGTGCCTGGATGGGAGGGAGGGGAATCTACAATGAGCAGTTCTTC. This encodes CAWMGGRGIYNEQFF.

The chain carries TRBV9 and TRBJ2-2; the match to TRBD1 covers 7 bases. The length of the CDR3 is 17 residues. With V trimmed by 6 bases and J by 0 bases, 11 bases remained unmatched. Germline lookup yields CDR1 SGDLS and CDR2 YYNGEE. The CDR3 nucleotides read TGTGCCAGCACCATAAGTGGGGGACAGTCGAACACCGGGGAGCTGTTTTTT. Encoded protein: CASTISGGQSNTGELFF.

The V call is TRBV5-4, the J call TRBJ2-5; TRBD1 is a possible D gene (6 bases). Between the trimmed V and J ends, which lost 4 bases and 2 bases, there was a span of 18 bases. The V gene's germline CDR1 is SGHNT and CDR2 YYREEE (reference sequence). The CDR3 sequence is 16 residues long. The DNA for the CDR3 is TGTGCCAGCAGCCTTCAGACGACAGGAGGACAAGAGACCCAGTACTTC. Translation gives CASSLQTTGGQETQYF.

The J gene is TRBJ1-5, the V gene TRBV19; 10 nucleotides match TRBD1. Germline V lookup: CDR1 LNHDA, CDR2 SQIVND (reference sequence). V shed 6 bases, J shed 6 bases, and the junction held 17 bases outside the gene matches. The CDR3 length is 18 residues. CDR3 sequence reads: CASRHRDRGFGLSQPQHF. The CDR3 DNA reads as TGTGCCAGTAGGCACCGGGACAGGGGATTCGGTCTCAGTCAGCCCCAGCATTTT.

This clone was seen only a few times. This sequence joins TRBV7-8 and TRBJ2-7; a weak D match, TRBD1 (6 bases). This CDR3 is 14 amino acids long. V was clipped by 5 bases and J by 2 bases, with 13 bases between them. The germline CDR1 and CDR2 sequences are SGHVS and FQNEAQ. The CDR3 sequence: CASSPSRTAYEQYF. In nucleotides, the CDR3 is TGTGCCAGCAGCCCATCCCGGACAGCCTACGAGCAGTACTTC.

This chain's CDR3 is CASSLRSGAAYEQYF. CDR3 in DNA: TGTGCCAGCAGCCTGCGAAGCGGGGCCGCCTACGAGCAGTACTTC. The chain has TRBV7-3 and TRBJ2-7; TRBD2 matches at 7 bases. Per germline, CDR1 SGHTA and CDR2 FQGTGA. CDR3 size: 15 residues. V dropped 5 bases and J dropped 2; count of bases not matched to a gene: 9.

This chain joins TRBV5-4 and TRBJ2-1, with 9 positions matching TRBD2. The CDR3 is 15 residues long. After removal of 0 bases from V and 5 bases from J, the junction contained 3 bases not matched to a gene. Germline CDR1 and CDR2: SGHNT and YYREEE (reference sequence). This chain's CDR3 is CASSLDSGGNNEQFF. The CDR3 nucleotides read TGTGCCAGCAGCTTGGATAGCGGGGGAAACAATGAGCAGTTCTTC.